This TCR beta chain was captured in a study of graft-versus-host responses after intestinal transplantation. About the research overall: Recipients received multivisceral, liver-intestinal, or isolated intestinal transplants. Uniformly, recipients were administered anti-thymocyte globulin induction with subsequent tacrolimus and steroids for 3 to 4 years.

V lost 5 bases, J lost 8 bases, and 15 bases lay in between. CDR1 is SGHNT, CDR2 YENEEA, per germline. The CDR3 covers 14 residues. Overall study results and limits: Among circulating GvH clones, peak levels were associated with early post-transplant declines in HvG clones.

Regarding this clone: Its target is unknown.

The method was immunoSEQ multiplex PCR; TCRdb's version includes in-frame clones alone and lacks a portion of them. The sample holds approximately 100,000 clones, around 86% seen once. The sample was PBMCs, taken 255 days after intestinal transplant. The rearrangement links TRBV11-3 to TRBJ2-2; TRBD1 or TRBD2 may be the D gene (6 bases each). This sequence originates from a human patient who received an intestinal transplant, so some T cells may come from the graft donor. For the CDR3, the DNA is TGTGCCAGCAGCGTTACAGGGAGGACGGGGGAGCTGTTTTTT. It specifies CASSVTGRTGELFF.